The T cell receptor (beta chain) under discussion was sequenced for a study of glioma-infiltrating T cells after dendritic cell vaccination. The primer mix had 60 V beta and 13 J beta primers. The table came from immunoSEQ multiplex PCR; TCRdb's copy has only in-frame clones and leaves some out. The table includes around 96,000 clones, around 80% detected once. PBMC sampling occurred before vaccination, two weeks after the third dose, and at progression. V dropped 7 bases and J dropped 0; count of bases not matched to a gene: 3. Germline CDR1 SQVTM, CDR2 ANQGSEA. The CDR3 spans 12 residues. This specimen consisted of blood, obtained before dendritic cell vaccination. The chain combines TRBV29-1 with TRBJ2-7, with 7 bases matching TRBD1. The receptor was isolated from a human donor with glioblastoma. CDR3 protein: CSATGNSYEQYF. CDR3 bases: TGCAGCGCGACAGGGAACTCCTACGAGCAGTACTTC.